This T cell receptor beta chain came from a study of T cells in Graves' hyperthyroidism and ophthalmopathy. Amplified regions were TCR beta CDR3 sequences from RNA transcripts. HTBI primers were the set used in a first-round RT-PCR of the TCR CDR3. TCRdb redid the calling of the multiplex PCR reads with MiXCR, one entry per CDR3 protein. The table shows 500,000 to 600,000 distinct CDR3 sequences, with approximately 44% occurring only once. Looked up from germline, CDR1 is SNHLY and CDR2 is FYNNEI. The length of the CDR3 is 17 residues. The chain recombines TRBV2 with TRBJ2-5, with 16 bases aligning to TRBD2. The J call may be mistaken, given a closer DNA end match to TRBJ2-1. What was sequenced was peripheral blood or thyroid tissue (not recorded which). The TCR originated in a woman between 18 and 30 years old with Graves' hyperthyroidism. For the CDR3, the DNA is TGTGCCAGCAGGGCGGCAGGGACTAGCGGGAGGGGCGATGAGCAGTTCTTC. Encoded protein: CASRAAGTSGRGDEQFF.